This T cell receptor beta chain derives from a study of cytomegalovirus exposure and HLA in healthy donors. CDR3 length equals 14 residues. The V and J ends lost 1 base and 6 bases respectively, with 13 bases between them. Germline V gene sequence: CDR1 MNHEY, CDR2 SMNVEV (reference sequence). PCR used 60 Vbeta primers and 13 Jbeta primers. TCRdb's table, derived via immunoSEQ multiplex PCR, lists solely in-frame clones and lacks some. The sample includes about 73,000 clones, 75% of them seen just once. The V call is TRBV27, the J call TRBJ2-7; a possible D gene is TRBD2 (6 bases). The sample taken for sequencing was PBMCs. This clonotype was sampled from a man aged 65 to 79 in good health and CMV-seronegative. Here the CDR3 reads CASSLWGRTPEQYF. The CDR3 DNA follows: TGTGCCAGCAGTTTATGGGGGAGGACACCCGAGCAGTACTTC.